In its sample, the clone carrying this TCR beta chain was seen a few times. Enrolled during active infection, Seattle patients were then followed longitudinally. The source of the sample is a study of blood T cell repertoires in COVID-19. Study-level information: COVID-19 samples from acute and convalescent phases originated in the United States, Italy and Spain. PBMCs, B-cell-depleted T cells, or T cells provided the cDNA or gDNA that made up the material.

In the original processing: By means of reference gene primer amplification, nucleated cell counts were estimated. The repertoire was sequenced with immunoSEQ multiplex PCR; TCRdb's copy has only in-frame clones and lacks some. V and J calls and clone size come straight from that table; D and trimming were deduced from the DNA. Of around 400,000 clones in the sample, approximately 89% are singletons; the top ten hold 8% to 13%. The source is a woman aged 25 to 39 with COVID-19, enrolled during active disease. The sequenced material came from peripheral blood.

CDR3 residues: CASSWGQGDGYTF. CDR3 nucleotides: TGCGCCAGCAGCTGGGGACAGGGTGATGGCTACACCTTC. The chain uses TRBV5-1 and TRBJ1-2; 9 nucleotides align to TRBD1. The CDR3 consists of 13 residues. Per the germline V gene, CDR1 is SGHRS and CDR2 is YFSETQ. V lost 3 bases and J lost 6; bases outside the gene matches: 3.